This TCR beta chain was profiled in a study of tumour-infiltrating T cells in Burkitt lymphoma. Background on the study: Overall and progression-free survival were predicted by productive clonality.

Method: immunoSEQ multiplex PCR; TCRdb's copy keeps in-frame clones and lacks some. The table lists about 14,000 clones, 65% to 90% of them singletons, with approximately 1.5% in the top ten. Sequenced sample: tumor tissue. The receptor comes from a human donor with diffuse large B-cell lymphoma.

The CDR3, as DNA: TGTGCCAGCAGCTTAGCGAGAGGCTCTGGAAACACCATATATTTT. Protein: CASSLARGSGNTIYF. This chain uses TRBV7-2 with TRBJ1-3, with D hard to call. Germline CDR1 reads SGHTA; CDR2 reads FQGNSA. There are 15 residues in the CDR3. V was clipped by 0 bases and J by 0 bases, with 6 bases between them.